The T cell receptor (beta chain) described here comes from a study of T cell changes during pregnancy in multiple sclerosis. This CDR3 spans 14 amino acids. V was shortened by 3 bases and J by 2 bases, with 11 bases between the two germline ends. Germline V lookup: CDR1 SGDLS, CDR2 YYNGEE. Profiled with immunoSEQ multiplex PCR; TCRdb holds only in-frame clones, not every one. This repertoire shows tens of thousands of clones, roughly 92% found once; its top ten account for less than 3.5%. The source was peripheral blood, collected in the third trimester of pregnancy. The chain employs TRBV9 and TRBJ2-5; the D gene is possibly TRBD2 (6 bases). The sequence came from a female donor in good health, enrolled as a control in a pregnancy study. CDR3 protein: CASSGRDLQETQYF. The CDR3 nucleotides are TGTGCCAGCAGCGGAAGGGACTTACAAGAGACCCAGTACTTC.